This T cell receptor beta chain was recorded in a study of Graves' ophthalmopathy and Graves' hyperthyroidism. This clonotype appeared many times. Scientists amplified the TCR beta CDR3 regions from RNA transcripts. After a first-round RT-PCR with HTBI primers, a second-round multiplex PCR was run. TCRdb re-analysed the multiplex PCR reads in MiXCR, keeping a single row per CDR3 protein. The table has almost 750,000 distinct CDR3 sequences, roughly 41% seen once. With V trimmed by 1 base and J by 1 base, 6 bases remained unmatched. The CDR3 spans 15 residues. CDR1 and CDR2 (germline): DFQATT, SNEGSKA (reference sequence).

The sequenced material came from peripheral blood. J is TRBJ1-1 and V is TRBV20-1; the match to TRBD1 covers 7 bases. The receptor comes from an adult man with Graves' ophthalmopathy. CDR3 amino acids: CSARASTGRNTEAFF. For the CDR3, the DNA is TGCAGTGCTAGAGCCTCGACAGGGCGGAACACTGAAGCTTTCTTT.